The TCR beta chain described here comes from a study of T-cell reconstitution after alpha-beta-depleted transplantation in children. Study observations and caveats: Surviving recipient T cells and thymic progenitors accounted for the high day-60 TCRbeta diversity observed in some patients. Expanded graft clones numbering several hundred reportedly gave rise to alpha-beta T cells about two months after transplant. Diversity and T-cell counts at one year after transplant derived mostly from new T cells.

The TCRbeta library incorporated unique molecular identifiers. TCRdb passed the PCR reads through MiXCR, listing each CDR3 protein once. The sample carries about 300,000 distinct CDR3 sequences, almost 8% recorded once. This clonotype was observed a few times. Its specificity is not known. This CDR3 has 15 residues. The V gene's germline CDR1 is SGHRS and CDR2 YFSETQ. V lost 0 bases, J lost 2 bases, and 12 bases lay in between. V is TRBV5-1 and J is TRBJ2-7; TRBD1 or TRBD2 may be the D gene (6 bases each). The material sequenced was peripheral blood, taken 360 days after TCRalphabeta/CD19-depleted stem cell transplant. This receptor was obtained from a female patient aged 2 to 10 who had a stem cell transplant for Fanconi anemia, so the T cells may come from the graft donor. As DNA, the CDR3 is TGCGCCAGCAGCTTGGATATGAGGGGGGCCTACGAGCAGTACTTC. It codes for CASSLDMRGAYEQYF.